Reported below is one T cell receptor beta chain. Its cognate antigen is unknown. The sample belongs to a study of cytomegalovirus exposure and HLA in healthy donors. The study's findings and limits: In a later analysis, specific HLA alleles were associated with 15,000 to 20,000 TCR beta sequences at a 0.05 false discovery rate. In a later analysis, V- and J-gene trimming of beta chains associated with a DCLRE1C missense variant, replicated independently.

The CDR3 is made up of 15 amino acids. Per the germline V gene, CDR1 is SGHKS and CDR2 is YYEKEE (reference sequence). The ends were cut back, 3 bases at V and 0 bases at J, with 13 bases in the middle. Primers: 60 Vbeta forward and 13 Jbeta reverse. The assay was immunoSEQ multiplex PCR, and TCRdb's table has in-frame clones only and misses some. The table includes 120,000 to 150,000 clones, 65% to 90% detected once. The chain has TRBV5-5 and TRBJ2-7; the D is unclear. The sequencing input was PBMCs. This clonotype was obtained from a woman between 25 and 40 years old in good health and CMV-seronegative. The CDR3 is CASSSTPNLSYEQYF. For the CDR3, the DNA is TGTGCCAGCAGCTCGACACCTAACCTCTCCTACGAGCAGTACTTC.